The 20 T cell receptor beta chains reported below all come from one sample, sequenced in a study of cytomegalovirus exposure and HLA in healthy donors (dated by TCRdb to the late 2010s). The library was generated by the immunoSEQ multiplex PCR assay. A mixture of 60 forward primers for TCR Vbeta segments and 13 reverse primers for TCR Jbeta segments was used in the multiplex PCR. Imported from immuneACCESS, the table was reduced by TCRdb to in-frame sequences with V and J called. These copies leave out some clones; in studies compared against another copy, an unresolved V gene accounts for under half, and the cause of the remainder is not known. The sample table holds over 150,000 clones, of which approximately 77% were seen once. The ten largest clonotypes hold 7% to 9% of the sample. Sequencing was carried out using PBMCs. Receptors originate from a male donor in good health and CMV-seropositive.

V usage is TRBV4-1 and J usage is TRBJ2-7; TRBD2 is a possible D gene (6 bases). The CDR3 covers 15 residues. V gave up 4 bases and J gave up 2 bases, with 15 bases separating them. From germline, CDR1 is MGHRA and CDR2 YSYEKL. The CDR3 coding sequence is TGCGCCAGCAGCCGAGCCGGGACTGACCCCTACGAGCAGTACTTC. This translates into CASSRAGTDPYEQYF.

The CDR3 region has the DNA TGCGCCAGCAGCCAAGATCTTTGGCAGGGCAATCAGCCCCAGCATTTT. Amino acid sequence: CASSQDLWQGNQPQHF. The V call is TRBV4-3, the J call TRBJ1-5; D is undetermined. Trimming cost V 0 bases and J 2 bases, with 11 bases left between them. Germline values: CDR1 LGHNA, CDR2 YSLEER. The CDR3 totals 16 residues.

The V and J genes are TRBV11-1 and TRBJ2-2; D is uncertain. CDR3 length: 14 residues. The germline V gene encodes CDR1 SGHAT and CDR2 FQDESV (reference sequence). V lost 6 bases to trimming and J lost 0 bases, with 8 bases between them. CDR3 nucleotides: TGTGCCAGCAGGCTTACTTCGAACACCGGGGAGCTGTTTTTT. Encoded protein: CASRLTSNTGELFF.

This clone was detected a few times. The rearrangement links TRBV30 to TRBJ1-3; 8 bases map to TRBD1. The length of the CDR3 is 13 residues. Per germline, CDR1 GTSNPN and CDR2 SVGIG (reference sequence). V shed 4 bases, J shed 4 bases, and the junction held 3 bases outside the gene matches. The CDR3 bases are TGTGCCTGGACAGGGGGCGCGGGAAACACCATATATTTT. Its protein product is CAWTGGAGNTIYF.

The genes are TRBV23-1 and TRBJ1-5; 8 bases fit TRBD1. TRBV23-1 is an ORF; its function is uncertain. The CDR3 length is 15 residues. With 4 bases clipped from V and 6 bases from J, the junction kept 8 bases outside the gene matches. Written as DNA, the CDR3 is TGCGCCAGCAGTCTCCAGGGGGCTGGTGTTCAGCCCCAGCATTTT. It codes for CASSLQGAGVQPQHF.

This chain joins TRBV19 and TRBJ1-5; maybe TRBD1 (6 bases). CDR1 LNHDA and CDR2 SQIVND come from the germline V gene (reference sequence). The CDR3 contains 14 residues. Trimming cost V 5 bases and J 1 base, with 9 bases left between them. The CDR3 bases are TGTGCCAGTAGTCCCGGGACAAGCAATCAGCCCCAGCATTTT. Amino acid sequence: CASSPGTSNQPQHF.

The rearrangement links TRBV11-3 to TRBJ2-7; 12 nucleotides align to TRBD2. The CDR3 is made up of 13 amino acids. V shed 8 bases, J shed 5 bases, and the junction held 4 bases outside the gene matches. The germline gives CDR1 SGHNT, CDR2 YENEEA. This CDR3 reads CASGASGGDEQYF. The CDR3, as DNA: TGTGCCAGCGGAGCTAGCGGGGGGGACGAGCAGTACTTC.

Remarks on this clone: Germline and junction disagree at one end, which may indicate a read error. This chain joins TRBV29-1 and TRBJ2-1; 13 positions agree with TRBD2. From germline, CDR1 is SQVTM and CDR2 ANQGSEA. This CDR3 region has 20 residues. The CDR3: CSAEGGSGGTSGNTYNEQFF. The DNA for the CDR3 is TGCAGCGCTGAAGGCGGCTCGGGCGGGACTAGCGGGAACACCTACAATGAGCAGTTCTTC.

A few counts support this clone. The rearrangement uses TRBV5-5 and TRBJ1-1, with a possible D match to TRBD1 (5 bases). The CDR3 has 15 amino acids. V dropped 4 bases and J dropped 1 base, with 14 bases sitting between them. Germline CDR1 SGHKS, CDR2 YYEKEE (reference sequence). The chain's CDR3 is CASSTQPDRNTEAFF. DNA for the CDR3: TGTGCCAGCAGCACCCAACCCGACAGGAACACTGAAGCTTTCTTT.

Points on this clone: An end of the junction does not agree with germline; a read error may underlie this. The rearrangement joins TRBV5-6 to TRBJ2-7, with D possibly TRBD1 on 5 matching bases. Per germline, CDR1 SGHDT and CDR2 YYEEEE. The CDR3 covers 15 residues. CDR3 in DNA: TGTGCCGGCAGCTTGATGCAGGGTGGGATCTACGAGCAGTACTTC. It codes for CAGSLMQGGIYEQYF.

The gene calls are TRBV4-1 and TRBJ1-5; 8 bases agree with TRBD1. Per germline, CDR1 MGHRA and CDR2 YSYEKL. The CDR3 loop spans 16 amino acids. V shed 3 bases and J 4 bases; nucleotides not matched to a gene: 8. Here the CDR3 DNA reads TGCGCCAGCAGCCAGGGCCAGGGGGCTAGGAATCAGCCCCAGCATTTT. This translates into CASSQGQGARNQPQHF.

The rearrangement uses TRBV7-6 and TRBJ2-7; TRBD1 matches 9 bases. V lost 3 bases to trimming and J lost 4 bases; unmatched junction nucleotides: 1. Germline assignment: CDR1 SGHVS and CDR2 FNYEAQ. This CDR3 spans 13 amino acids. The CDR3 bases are TGTGCCAGCAGCTTTGGGACAGGGTACGAGCAGTACTTC. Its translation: CASSFGTGYEQYF.

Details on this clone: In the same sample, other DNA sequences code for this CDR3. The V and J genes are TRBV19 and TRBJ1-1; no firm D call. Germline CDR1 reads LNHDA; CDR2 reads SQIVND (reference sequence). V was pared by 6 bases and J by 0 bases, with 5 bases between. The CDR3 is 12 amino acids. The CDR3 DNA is TGTGCCAGTAGAGACTTGAACACTGAAGCTTTCTTT. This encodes CASRDLNTEAFF.

CDR3 region: CASSEAGQIQETQYF. CDR3 coding DNA: TGTGCCAGCAGTGAAGCAGGACAGATTCAAGAGACCCAGTACTTC. This chain uses TRBV6-1 with TRBJ2-5; the D gene is possibly TRBD1 (6 bases). Germline V gene sequence: CDR1 MNHNS, CDR2 SASEGT. CDR3 length: 15 residues. V was clipped by 0 bases and J by 2 bases, with 10 bases between them.

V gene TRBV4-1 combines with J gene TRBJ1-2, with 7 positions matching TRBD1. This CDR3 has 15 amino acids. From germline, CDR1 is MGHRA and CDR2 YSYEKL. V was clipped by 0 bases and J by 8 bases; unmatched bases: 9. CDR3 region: CASSQDGARGYGYTF. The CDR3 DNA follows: TGCGCCAGCAGCCAAGATGGGGCCAGGGGGTACGGCTACACCTTC.

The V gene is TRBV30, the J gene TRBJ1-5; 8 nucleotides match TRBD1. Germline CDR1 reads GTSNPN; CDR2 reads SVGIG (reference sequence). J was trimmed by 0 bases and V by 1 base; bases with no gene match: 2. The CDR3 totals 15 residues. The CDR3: CAWSDGQGSNQPQHF. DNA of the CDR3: TGTGCCTGGAGTGATGGACAGGGTAGCAATCAGCCCCAGCATTTT.

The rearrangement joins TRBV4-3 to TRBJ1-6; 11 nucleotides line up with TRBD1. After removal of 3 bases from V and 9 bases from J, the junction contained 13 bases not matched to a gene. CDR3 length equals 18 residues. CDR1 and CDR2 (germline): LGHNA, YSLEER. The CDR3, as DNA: TGCGCCAGCAGCCAGGCGGGGAGGACAGGGGGCGCAAGTTCACCCCTCCACTTT. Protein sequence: CASSQAGRTGGASSPLHF.

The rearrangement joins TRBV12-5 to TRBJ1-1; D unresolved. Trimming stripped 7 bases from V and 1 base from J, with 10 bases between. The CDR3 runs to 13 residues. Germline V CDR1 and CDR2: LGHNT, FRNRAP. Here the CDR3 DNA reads TGTGCTAGTGATGGGGAGCGGAACACTGAAGCTTTCTTT. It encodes CASDGERNTEAFF. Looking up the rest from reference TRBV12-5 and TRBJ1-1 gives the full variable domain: DARVTQTPRHKVTEMGQEVTMRCQPILGHNTVFWYRQTMMQGLELLAYFRNRAPLDDSGMPKDRFSAEMPDATLATLKIQPSEPRDSAVYFCASDGERNTEAFFGQGTRLTVV.

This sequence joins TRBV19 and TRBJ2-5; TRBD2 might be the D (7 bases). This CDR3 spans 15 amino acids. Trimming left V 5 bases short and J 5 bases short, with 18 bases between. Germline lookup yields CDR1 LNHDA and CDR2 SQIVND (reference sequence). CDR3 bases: TGTGCCAGTAGTCCACAGGGAGGGAGTTTGGAGACCCAGTACTTC. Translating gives CASSPQGGSLETQYF.

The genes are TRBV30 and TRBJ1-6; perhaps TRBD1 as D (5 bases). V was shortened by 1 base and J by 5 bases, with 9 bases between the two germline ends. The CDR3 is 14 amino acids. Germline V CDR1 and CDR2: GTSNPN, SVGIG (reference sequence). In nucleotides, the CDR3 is TGTGCCTGGAGTGAGGGGTCGGATAATTCACCCCTCCACTTT. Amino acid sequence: CAWSEGSDNSPLHF.